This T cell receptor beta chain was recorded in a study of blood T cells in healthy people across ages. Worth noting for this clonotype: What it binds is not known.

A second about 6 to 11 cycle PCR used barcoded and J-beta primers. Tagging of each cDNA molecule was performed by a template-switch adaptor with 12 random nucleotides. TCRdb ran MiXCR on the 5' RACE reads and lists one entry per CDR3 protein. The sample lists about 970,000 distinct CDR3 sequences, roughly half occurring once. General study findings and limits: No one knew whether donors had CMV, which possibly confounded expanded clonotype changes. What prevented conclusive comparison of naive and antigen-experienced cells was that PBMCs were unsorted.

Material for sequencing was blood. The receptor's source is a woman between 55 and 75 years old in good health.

The CDR3, as DNA: TGTGCCAGCTCAGCGGGCATTTCCTATGAGCAGTTCTTC. Translated, it gives CASSAGISYEQFF. The V and J genes are TRBV6-6 and TRBJ2-1; D perhaps matches TRBD2 (6 bases). Trimming removed 8 bases from V and 8 bases from J, with 16 bases in between. The CDR3 has 13 residues. The germline V gene has CDR1 MNHNY and CDR2 SVGAGI (reference sequence).